These 29 T cell receptor beta chains originate from one sample sequenced in a study of T cell responses to AZD1222 COVID-19 vaccine (dated by TCRdb to the early 2020s). Library preparation employed the immunoSEQ multiplex PCR assay. The table comes from immuneACCESS by way of TCRdb, which keeps in-frame sequences with V and J called. Part of the clones is missing from these tables; in studies checked, under half for an unresolved V gene and the rest for unknown reasons. The sample data list 150,000 to 250,000 clones, and approximately 90% of these were observed just once. The ten largest clones add up to approximately 3.7% of the sample. The time point label, as the study defines it: about 28 days (+/-7) after the second vaccine dose. The input for sequencing was peripheral blood, taken 28 days after the second AZD1222 dose. The receptors here all came from an adult who received the AZD1222 COVID-19 vaccine.

The chain has TRBV15 and TRBJ1-4, with D unresolved. The V end lost 0 bases, the J end lost 0 bases, and 8 bases lay between the germline ends. This CDR3 region has 16 residues. Germline V gives CDR1 LNHNV, CDR2 YYDKDF (reference sequence). The DNA of the CDR3 is TGTGCCACCAGCAGAGATCCTTTTTCAACTAATGAAAAACTGTTTTTT. This encodes CATSRDPFSTNEKLFF.

The V gene is TRBV12-3 or TRBV12-4, the J gene TRBJ2-1; TRBD1 aligns across 9 bases. The CDR3 length is 13 residues. Losses at the gene ends were 4 bases for V and 8 bases for J; bases not matched to a gene: 3. DNA of the CDR3: TGTGCCAGCAGTTCGGGACAGGGTTATGAGCAGTTCTTC. It specifies CASSSGQGYEQFF.

This chain connects TRBV29-1 to TRBJ2-1, with 7 positions matching TRBD1. This CDR3 contains 15 residues. V shed 7 bases, J shed 1 base, and the junction held 10 bases outside the gene matches. In germline, CDR1 is SQVTM, CDR2 ANQGSEA. CDR3 region: CSANGGRGSYNEQFF. The CDR3 nucleotides read TGCAGCGCCAATGGGGGCAGGGGGTCCTACAATGAGCAGTTCTTC.

V and J are TRBV6-5 and TRBJ1-2, with TRBD1 as a possible D gene (6 bases). Between the trimmed V and J ends, which lost 4 bases and 4 bases, there was a span of 13 bases. Germline V lookup: CDR1 MNHEY, CDR2 SVGAGI. This CDR3 contains 14 residues. The CDR3 DNA reads TGTGCCAGCAGTTCTATGTTAGGGGGCTATGGCTACACCTTC. Translation gives CASSSMLGGYGYTF.

The V gene is TRBV5-8, the J gene TRBJ1-1, with 7 positions matching TRBD1. Germline V gene data show CDR1 as SGHTS and CDR2 as YDEGEE. J gave up 8 bases and V 2 bases, and 9 bases lay outside the gene matches. The CDR3 covers 14 residues. Here the CDR3 DNA reads TGTGCCAGCAGCTTCTTGTCAGGGGGTGGGGAAGCTTTCTTT. Its translation: CASSFLSGGGEAFF.

The chain carries TRBV24-1 and TRBJ2-1, with a possible D match to TRBD1 (5 bases). V was trimmed by 0 bases and J by 1 base, leaving 9 bases between them. Germline CDR1 is KGHDR and CDR2 is SFDVKD. The CDR3 is 16 amino acids. The DNA of the CDR3 is TGTGCCACCAGTGATTTGGGGGCAGAATCCTACAATGAGCAGTTCTTC. It is translated as CATSDLGAESYNEQFF.

The chain joins TRBV23-1 to TRBJ1-2; TRBD1 is a possible D gene (5 bases). TRBV23-1 is identified as an open reading frame with a role that is uncertain. The CDR3 extends over 16 amino acids. Deletions cut 4 bases from V and 6 bases from J, with 21 bases between. CDR3 region: CASSPGQGLEGDGYTF. For the CDR3, the DNA is TGCGCCAGCAGTCCCGGCCAGGGTCTAGAAGGAGATGGCTACACCTTC.

This clone turned up a few times. The V call is TRBV10-2, the J call TRBJ1-6; 8 nucleotides agree with TRBD1. Trimming removed 2 bases from V and 11 bases from J; junction bases left unmatched: 17. The CDR3 has 18 residues. Germline CDR1 and CDR2: WSHSY and SAAADI. CDR3 sequence: CASSEPWGGFAGGAPLHF. For the CDR3, the DNA is TGCGCCAGCAGTGAGCCATGGGGAGGGTTTGCAGGGGGCGCACCCCTCCACTTT.

V and J are TRBV7-2 and TRBJ1-5; tentatively, D is TRBD1 (5 bases). Looked up from germline, CDR1 is SGHTA and CDR2 is FQGNSA. Trimming stripped 1 base from V and 7 bases from J, with 14 bases between. The CDR3 has 15 amino acids. The CDR3 here is CASSLGGTGGQPQHF. In DNA form, the CDR3 reads TGTGCCAGCAGCTTAGGGGGCACAGGTGGCCAGCCCCAGCATTTT. Variable domain in full (rest from reference TRBV7-2 and TRBJ1-5): GAGVSQSPSNKVTEKGKDVELRCDPISGHTALYWYRQSLGQGLEFLIYFQGNSAPDKSGLPSDRFSAERTGGSVSTLTIQRTQQEDSAVYLCASSLGGTGGQPQHFGDGTRLSIL.

The chain combines TRBV5-1 with TRBJ2-5; unclear D gene. CDR3 size: 17 residues. V gave up 5 bases and J gave up 5 bases, with 25 bases separating them. Germline loops: CDR1 SGHRS, CDR2 YFSETQ. As DNA, the CDR3 is TGCGCCAGCAGATCCAGGTTCTTTATTGCGCAAGGGGAGACCCAGTACTTC. This codes for CASRSRFFIAQGETQYF.

V gene TRBV27 combines with J gene TRBJ1-4; maybe TRBD1 (5 bases). The CDR3 spans 16 residues. The V end lost 2 bases, the J end lost 0 bases, and 10 bases lay between the germline ends. The germline V gene has CDR1 MNHEY and CDR2 SMNVEV (reference sequence). The CDR3 DNA reads TGTGCCAGCAGTTTACTGGGGGATCCAACTAATGAAAAACTGTTTTTT. This gives the protein CASSLLGDPTNEKLFF.

J is TRBJ2-6 and V is TRBV18; D is undetermined. Germline V lookup: CDR1 KGHSH, CDR2 LQKENI. V was shortened by 2 bases and J by 1 base, with 9 bases between the two germline ends. The length of the CDR3 is 16 residues. The CDR3 protein is CASSPVSESGANVLTF. The CDR3 DNA is TGTGCCAGCTCACCAGTTTCGGAGTCTGGGGCCAACGTCCTGACTTTC.

The chain couples TRBV6-5 to TRBJ1-1; D is unresolved. CDR1 is MNHEY, CDR2 SVGAGI, per germline. CDR3 length: 16 amino acids. V lost 2 bases and J lost 0, with 13 bases in between. The CDR3 DNA reads as TGTGCCAGCAGTTACAAAGAGGGCGCGGTGAACACTGAAGCTTTCTTT. Amino acids: CASSYKEGAVNTEAFF.

The chain is built from TRBV12-1 and TRBJ1-2. TRBV12-1 is annotated as a pseudogene. The CDR3 is 15 residues long. The CDR3 region is CASSPGERGCYGYTF. CDR3 bases: TGTGCCAGCAGCCCTGGAGAGCGGGGGTGCTATGGCTACACCTTC.

The gene calls are TRBV4-1 and TRBJ1-1; 8 nucleotides align to TRBD1. The CDR3 is 16 residues long. V shed 3 bases, J shed 0 bases, and the junction held 6 bases outside the gene matches. CDR1 and CDR2 from the germline V gene are MGHRA and YSYEKL. For the CDR3, the DNA is TGCGCCAGCAGCCAGGACAGGGTTCTCATGAACACTGAAGCTTTCTTT. Its protein is CASSQDRVLMNTEAFF.

The chain joins TRBV5-6 to TRBJ1-1; a weak D match, TRBD1 (5 bases). CDR1 is SGHDT, CDR2 YYEEEE, per germline. Trimming took 0 bases from V and 4 from J, leaving 7 bases between them. The CDR3 consists of 13 residues. CDR3: CASSLDGGTEAFF. The CDR3 DNA reads TGTGCCAGCAGCTTGGATGGGGGCACTGAAGCTTTCTTT.

The V call is TRBV29-1, the J call TRBJ1-5; D is unresolved. This CDR3 is built from 15 residues. Germline V lookup: CDR1 SQVTM, CDR2 ANQGSEA. Trimming shortened V by 3 bases and J by 5 bases, and 17 bases separated the two germline ends. The CDR3 DNA follows: TGCAGCGTTGATCCCGCAGGCATTGAGTATCAGCCCCAGCATTTT. Amino acid sequence: CSVDPAGIEYQPQHF.

V usage is TRBV24-1 and J usage is TRBJ2-2, with D hard to call. Trimming removed 3 bases from V and 4 bases from J, with 5 bases in between. Germline CDR1 and CDR2: KGHDR and SFDVKD. This CDR3 contains 13 residues. In DNA, the CDR3 is TGTGCCACCAGTGATCTTTTCACCGGGGAGCTGTTTTTT. It yields the protein CATSDLFTGELFF.

The genes are TRBV7-9 and TRBJ2-5, with D possibly being TRBD2 (6 bases). Germline CDR1 and CDR2: SEHNR and FQNEAQ (reference sequence). CDR3 length: 13 amino acids. Deletions cut 5 bases from V and 5 bases from J, with 12 bases between. For the CDR3, the DNA is TGTGCCAGCAGCCGAAGGAGGGCGGAGACCCAGTACTTC. Protein product: CASSRRRAETQYF.

This chain links TRBV20-1 with TRBJ1-2; 7 bases are shared with TRBD1. Germline V lookup: CDR1 DFQATT, CDR2 SNEGSKA (reference sequence). The CDR3 has 11 amino acids. The CDR3 spells CSTDRVYGYTF. CDR3 coding DNA: TGCAGCACCGACAGGGTATATGGCTACACCTTC.

This clone was counted a single time. The chain joins TRBV7-8 to TRBJ2-7, with D unclear. The CDR3 runs to 12 residues. The germline CDR1 and CDR2 sequences are SGHVS and FQNEAQ. V lost 3 bases to trimming and J lost 5 bases, with 8 bases between them. Written as DNA, the CDR3 is TGTGCCAGCAGCTTTGATGGGGACGAGCAGTACTTC. The encoded protein is CASSFDGDEQYF.

Remarks on this clone: This specimen includes other DNA sequences encoding the same CDR3. This chain uses TRBV18 with TRBJ2-5; D is uncertain. Trimming stripped 2 bases from V and 4 bases from J, with 2 bases between. CDR1 and CDR2 (germline): KGHSH, LQKENI. The CDR3 covers 11 residues. DNA for the CDR3: TGTGCCAGCTCACCAGGAGAGACCCAGTACTTC. Its protein product is CASSPGETQYF.

The V gene is TRBV24-1, the J gene TRBJ2-1, with 11 nucleotides matching TRBD1. The CDR3 covers 14 residues. Germline loops: CDR1 KGHDR, CDR2 SFDVKD. J was trimmed by 6 bases and V by 7 bases; bases with no gene match: 4. CDR3 amino acids: CATRGQGVLNEQFF. CDR3 nucleotides: TGTGCCACCAGGGGACAGGGGGTCCTCAATGAGCAGTTCTTC.

This clone was counted between two and nine times. The V and J genes are TRBV14 and TRBJ2-3, with D uncertain. Germline V gene lookup returns CDR1 SGHDN and CDR2 FVKESK. V was shortened by 1 base and J by 4 bases, with 12 bases between the two germline ends. The CDR3 is made up of 15 amino acids. CDR3 nucleotides: TGTGCCAGCAGCCAAGCAGTGTCGGTTGCAGATACGCAGTATTTT. Its protein is CASSQAVSVADTQYF. Together with reference TRBV14 and TRBJ2-3, the CDR3 gives the full variable domain: EAGVTQFPSHSVIEKGQTVTLRCDPISGHDNLYWYRRVMGKEIKFLLHFVKESKQDESGMPNNRFLAERTGGTYSTLKVQPAELEDSGVYFCASSQAVSVADTQYFGPGTRLTVL.

This chain connects TRBV6-5 to TRBJ2-7; TRBD2 aligns across 11 bases. Germline V gives CDR1 MNHEY, CDR2 SVGAGI. After removal of 6 bases from V and 1 base from J, the junction contained 2 bases not matched to a gene. The CDR3 sequence is 14 residues long. The CDR3 region is CASRVAGGSYEQYF. The CDR3 DNA is TGTGCCAGCAGGGTAGCGGGAGGGTCCTACGAGCAGTACTTC.

The chain has TRBV6-5 and TRBJ1-6; D might be TRBD1 (6 bases). Germline V gene lookup returns CDR1 MNHEY and CDR2 SVGAGI. The CDR3 is 14 residues long. The germline V and J ends were trimmed by 10 bases and 9 bases, with 19 bases remaining between them. The CDR3 DNA reads TGTGCCACCGTTCGGGGGGGGCTCGGTTCACCCCTCCACTTT. This gives the protein CATVRGGLGSPLHF.

The genes are TRBV5-5 and TRBJ2-5; D is possibly TRBD2 (5 bases). Trimming removed 0 bases from V and 2 bases from J, with 11 bases in between. From germline, CDR1 is SGHKS and CDR2 YYEKEE (reference sequence). CDR3 length: 15 residues. The CDR3 DNA reads as TGTGCCAGCAGCTTGGATTCGGGATCACAAGAGACCCAGTACTTC. Amino acid sequence: CASSLDSGSQETQYF.

The chain joins TRBV28 to TRBJ2-1; TRBD2 matches 8 bases. The CDR3 length is 16 residues. V lost 0 bases and J lost 7; bases outside the gene matches: 8. Germline V lookup: CDR1 MDHEN, CDR2 SYDVKM. CDR3 region: CASSLWASTGGNEQFF. CDR3 nucleotides: TGTGCCAGCAGTTTATGGGCGAGCACGGGGGGGAATGAGCAGTTCTTC.

J is TRBJ1-6 and V is TRBV1. TRBV1 is a pseudogene segment. CDR3 length: 12 amino acids. The CDR3 nucleotides are TGCACCAGCAGGAGCCGCGGTTCACCCCTCCACTTT. Residues: CTSRSRGSPLHF.